The sequence of this T cell receptor (beta chain) was determined in a study of T cell responses to AZD1222 COVID-19 vaccine. General study points: There were mostly white British donors and more females than males, and clonal diversity was possibly underestimated. Spike-specific TCR breadth and depth went up after people got two AZD1222 doses.

Comment on this clone: What it binds is not known.

V lost 5 bases, J lost 2 bases, and 6 bases stayed unmatched. This CDR3 contains 15 residues. CDR1 LNHNV and CDR2 YYDKDF come from the germline V gene (reference sequence). Assay: immunoSEQ multiplex PCR; the TCRdb copy retains only in-frame clones and omits some. The table records about 140,000 clones, 80% to 90% of them present only once. The input for sequencing was peripheral blood, taken on day 0 of AZD1222 vaccination. The chain joins TRBV15 to TRBJ2-7, with 10 positions matching TRBD1. The clonotype was recovered from an adult in good health. This CDR3 reads CATSSPGQGPYEQYF. The CDR3 DNA reads TGTGCCACCAGCTCGCCGGGACAGGGGCCCTACGAGCAGTACTTC.